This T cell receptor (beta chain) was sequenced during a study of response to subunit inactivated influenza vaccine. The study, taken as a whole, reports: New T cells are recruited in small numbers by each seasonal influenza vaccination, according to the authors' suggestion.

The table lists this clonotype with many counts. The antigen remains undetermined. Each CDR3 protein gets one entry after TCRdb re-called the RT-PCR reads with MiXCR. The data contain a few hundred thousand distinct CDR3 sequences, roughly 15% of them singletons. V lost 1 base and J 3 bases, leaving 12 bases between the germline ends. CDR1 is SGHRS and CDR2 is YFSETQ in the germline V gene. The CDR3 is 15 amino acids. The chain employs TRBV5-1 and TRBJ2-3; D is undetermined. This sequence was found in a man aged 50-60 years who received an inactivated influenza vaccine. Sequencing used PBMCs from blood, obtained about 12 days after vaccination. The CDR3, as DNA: TGCGCCAGCAGCTTGTCGGTATCCGATACAGATACGCAGTATTTT. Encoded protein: CASSLSVSDTDTQYF.